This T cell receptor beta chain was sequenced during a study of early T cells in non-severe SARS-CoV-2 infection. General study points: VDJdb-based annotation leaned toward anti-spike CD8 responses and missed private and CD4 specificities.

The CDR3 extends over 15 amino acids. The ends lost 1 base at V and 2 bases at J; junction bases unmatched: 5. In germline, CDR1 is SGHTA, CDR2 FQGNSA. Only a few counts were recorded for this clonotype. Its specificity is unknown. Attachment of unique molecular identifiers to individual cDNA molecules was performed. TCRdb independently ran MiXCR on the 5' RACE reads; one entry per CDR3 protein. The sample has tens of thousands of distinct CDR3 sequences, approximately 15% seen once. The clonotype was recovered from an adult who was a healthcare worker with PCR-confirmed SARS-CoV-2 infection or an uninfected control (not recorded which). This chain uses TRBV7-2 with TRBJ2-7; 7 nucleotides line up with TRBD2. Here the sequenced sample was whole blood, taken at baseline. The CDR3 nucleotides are TGTGCCAGCAGCTTAGAATGGGGAGGGACCTACGAGCAGTACTTC. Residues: CASSLEWGGTYEQYF.